Sequencing of this TCR beta chain was carried out in a study of blood T cell repertoires in COVID-19. Original processing methods: Amplifying reference gene primers gave estimates of nucleated cell counts. TCRdb keeps only in-frame clones here, not all; method: immunoSEQ multiplex PCR. From that table come the V and J calls and clone size; the DNA was used to work out D and trimming. The table has roughly 250,000 clones, about 80% seen once. This receptor was obtained from a man aged 50 to 60 with active or convalescent COVID-19. The sequenced sample was peripheral blood.

As DNA, the CDR3 is TGTGCCAGCAGCTCACACCAACAGGGCCGCGGTTCACCCCTCCACTTT. Protein: CASSSHQQGRGSPLHF. The genes are TRBV7-2 and TRBJ1-6; a possible D gene is TRBD1 (6 bases). Germline CDR1 and CDR2: SGHTA and FQGNSA. Trimming took 4 bases from V and 9 from J, leaving 19 bases between them. The CDR3 is 16 amino acids.